A single sample gave rise to the 5 T cell receptor beta chains below, sequenced in a study of identical twins. TCRdb fed the 5' RACE reads into MiXCR, producing one record per CDR3 protein. The sample consists of roughly 750,000 distinct CDR3 sequences, 20% to 25% of them appearing once. These data are also associated with another study on T cells expressing NK-cell markers.

The source material was PBMCs. These TCRs come from a woman aged 18-29 years in good health.

The chain uses TRBV7-9 and TRBJ2-3; D ambiguous. V lost 5 bases and J 4 bases, leaving 7 bases between the germline ends. This CDR3 region has 12 residues. Germline V CDR1 and CDR2: SEHNR, FQNEAQ (reference sequence). The CDR3 loop is CASSIGADTQYF. In DNA, the CDR3 is TGTGCCAGCAGCATCGGAGCAGATACGCAGTATTTT.

The chain carries TRBV20-1 and TRBJ2-1, with D unresolved. The V gene lost 1 base and the J gene lost 8 bases, with 9 bases spanning the gap. The CDR3 contains 12 residues. CDR1 DFQATT and CDR2 SNEGSKA come from the germline V gene (reference sequence). The CDR3 sequence: CSARGFNDEQFF. The CDR3 DNA reads TGCAGTGCTAGAGGCTTTAATGATGAGCAGTTCTTC.

This chain links TRBV5-6 with TRBJ1-1; tentative D call: TRBD1 (5 bases). In germline, CDR1 is SGHDT, CDR2 YYEEEE. V was shortened by 2 bases and J by 10 bases, with 12 bases between the two germline ends. The CDR3 is 12 residues long. Here the CDR3 DNA reads TGTGCCAGCAGCTTCCCAGGGTCTGGAGCTTTCTTT. Amino acids: CASSFPGSGAFF.

The chain carries TRBV29-1 and TRBJ2-1; D is ambiguous. This CDR3 comprises 9 residues. Looked up from germline, CDR1 is SQVTM and CDR2 is ANQGSEA. Trimming cost V 3 bases and J 12 bases, with 6 bases left between them. The CDR3 spells CSVDWGQFF. DNA of the CDR3: TGCAGCGTTGACTGGGGGCAGTTCTTC.

The rearrangement uses TRBV30 and TRBJ2-2; no clear D. With 8 bases removed from V and 1 base from J, the gap between germline ends came to 8 bases. The germline gives CDR1 GTSNPN, CDR2 SVGIG (reference sequence). The CDR3 extends over 12 amino acids. CDR3 DNA sequence: TGTGCCAAGGACCTGAACACCGGGGAGCTGTTTTTT. Translated, it gives CAKDLNTGELFF. Variable domain in full (rest from reference TRBV30 and TRBJ2-2): SQTIHQWPATLVQPVGSPLSLECTVEGTSNPNLYWYRQAAGRGLQLLFYSVGIGQISSEVPQNLSASRPQDRQFILSSKKLLLSDSGFYLCAKDLNTGELFFGEGSRLTVL.